The 10 T cell receptor beta chains presented below share a single source sample, sequenced in a study of cytomegalovirus exposure and HLA in healthy donors. Clones were sequenced by immunoSEQ multiplex PCR, and TCRdb holds only the in-frame ones, with some missing. The sample has 110,000 or so clones; 88% are singletons. The sequencing sample was made of PBMCs. Every receptor here comes from a man between 18 and 29 years old in good health and CMV-seropositive.

The chain is built from TRBV7-2 and TRBJ2-3; D call uncertain. CDR3 length: 14 amino acids. V was trimmed by 3 bases and J by 0 bases, leaving 7 bases between them. From germline, CDR1 is SGHTA and CDR2 FQGNSA. The CDR3: CASSFPYSTDTQYF. The DNA for the CDR3 is TGTGCCAGCAGCTTTCCCTATAGCACAGATACGCAGTATTTT.

V gene TRBV18 combines with J gene TRBJ2-1, with D perhaps matching TRBD2 (5 bases). This CDR3 spans 15 amino acids. Trimming shortened V by 6 bases and J by 5 bases, and 17 bases separated the two germline ends. Germline V CDR1 and CDR2: KGHSH, LQKENI. This CDR3 reads CASSREQSGHNEQFF. The CDR3 coding sequence is TGTGCCAGCTCCCGGGAACAGAGTGGTCACAATGAGCAGTTCTTC. The full variable domain, rest sourced from reference TRBV18 and TRBJ2-1, is NAGVMQNPRHLVRRRGQEARLRCSPMKGHSHVYWYRQLPEEGLKFMVYLQKENIIDESGMPKERFSAEFPKEGPSILRIQQVVRGDSAAYFCASSREQSGHNEQFFGPGTRLTVL.

This chain connects TRBV6-5 to TRBJ2-1, with D possibly being TRBD2 (6 bases). V was cut by 0 bases and J by 3 bases, with 12 bases left in between. Germline CDR1 and CDR2: MNHEY and SVGAGI. The CDR3 extends over 16 amino acids. The CDR3 DNA is TGTGCCAGCAGTTACTCCGGGACTTACCTCTACAATGAGCAGTTCTTC. Its protein is CASSYSGTYLYNEQFF.

The chain couples TRBV7-2 to TRBJ1-5, with a tentative D call TRBD1 (5 bases). There are 15 residues in the CDR3. Looked up from germline, CDR1 is SGHTA and CDR2 is FQGNSA. With 10 bases removed from V and 7 bases from J, the gap between germline ends came to 23 bases. CDR3 region: CAITGWGGIGQPQHF. The CDR3 DNA is TGTGCCATCACCGGCTGGGGGGGGATCGGACAGCCCCAGCATTTT.

V gene TRBV28 combines with J gene TRBJ2-4; TRBD1 matches 7 bases. The germline CDR1 and CDR2 sequences are MDHEN and SYDVKM. The junction had 6 bases not matched to a gene; V was cut back by 6 bases and J by 1 base. The CDR3 is 15 residues long. CDR3 loop: CASRLTGAAKNIQYF. The CDR3 region has the DNA TGTGCCAGCAGGCTAACAGGGGCGGCCAAAAACATTCAGTACTTC.

This clone was picked up a small number of times. The chain carries TRBV5-1 and TRBJ2-1; 7 nucleotides match TRBD2. Unmatched junction bases numbered 8, after V lost 3 bases and J lost 2 bases. CDR1 is SGHRS and CDR2 is YFSETQ in the germline V gene. The CDR3 runs to 16 residues. The CDR3 spells CASSWGGLEAYNEQFF. The CDR3 nucleotides are TGCGCCAGCAGCTGGGGGGGACTGGAGGCCTACAATGAGCAGTTCTTC.

V and J are TRBV2 and TRBJ2-6; 7 nucleotides match TRBD1. The germline V gene has CDR1 SNHLY and CDR2 FYNNEI. The CDR3 extends over 15 amino acids. V lost 4 bases, J lost 0 bases, and 0 bases stayed unmatched. CDR3 DNA: TGTGCCAGCAGTGGGGACAGCTCTGGGGCCAACGTCCTGACTTTC. It yields the protein CASSGDSSGANVLTF.

The chain combines TRBV7-2 with TRBJ1-2; D gene uncertain. The V end lost 7 bases, the J end lost 1 base, and 16 bases lay between the germline ends. Germline V gene lookup returns CDR1 SGHTA and CDR2 FQGNSA. CDR3 size: 15 residues. The CDR3 region is CASTSGDRYNYGYTF. The CDR3 DNA reads as TGTGCCAGCACCTCCGGGGATCGCTATAACTATGGCTACACCTTC.

This chain uses TRBV5-1 with TRBJ1-1; D is ambiguous. This CDR3 has 13 amino acids. Germline values: CDR1 SGHRS, CDR2 YFSETQ. Trimming removed 1 base at V and 1 base at J, with 5 bases between. The CDR3 reads CASSLIQNTEAFF. The CDR3 nucleotides are TGCGCCAGCAGCTTGATACAGAACACTGAAGCTTTCTTT. Combining the CDR3 with reference TRBV5-1 and TRBJ1-1 gives the whole variable domain KAGVTQTPRYLIKTRGQQVTLSCSPISGHRSVSWYQQTPGQGLQFLFEYFSETQRNKGNFPGRFSGRQFSNSRSEMNVSTLELGDSALYLCASSLIQNTEAFFGQGTRLTVV.

The chain uses TRBV28 and TRBJ2-7; 7 positions match TRBD1. The J segment lost 1 base and the V segment lost 4 bases, leaving 13 bases of the junction unmatched. The length of the CDR3 is 17 residues. CDR1 MDHEN and CDR2 SYDVKM come from the germline V gene. The CDR3 DNA reads as TGTGCCAGCAGTTCATTCTCAGGGGGATGGGTGTCCTACGAGCAGTACTTC. It translates to CASSSFSGGWVSYEQYF. Filled out from reference TRBV28 and TRBJ2-7, the complete variable domain reads DVKVTQSSRYLVKRTGEKVFLECVQDMDHENMFWYRQDPGLGLRLIYFSYDVKMKEKGDIPEGYSVSREKKERFSLILESASTNQTSMYLCASSSFSGGWVSYEQYFGPGTRLTVT.